The next 15 T cell receptor beta chains were all read from a single sample in a study of T cells in Graves' hyperthyroidism and ophthalmopathy. Regions amplified from RNA transcripts were the TCR beta CDR3 regions. The HTBI primer set was used in a first-round RT-PCR of the TCR CDR3. TCRdb independently ran MiXCR on the multiplex PCR reads; one entry per CDR3 protein. The sample contains approximately 400,000 distinct CDR3 sequences, about 15% of which appear only once. The sample taken for sequencing was blood. The source of these receptors is a woman aged 18-29 years with Graves' hyperthyroidism.

The genes are TRBV5-1 and TRBJ2-1; TRBD1 agrees at 7 bases. V was pared by 1 base and J by 5 bases, with 9 bases of the junction left unmatched. Germline V lookup: CDR1 SGHRS, CDR2 YFSETQ. The CDR3 is 16 amino acids. CDR3 protein: CASSLTGVRTNNEQFF. In DNA form, the CDR3 reads TGCGCCAGCAGCTTGACAGGGGTGCGTACGAACAATGAGCAGTTCTTC.

This clonotype appeared many times. The chain uses TRBV11-1 and TRBJ2-5, with 13 bases that match TRBD2. The CDR3 has 18 amino acids. Per the germline V gene, CDR1 is SGHAT and CDR2 is FQDESV (reference sequence). V lost 4 bases, J lost 4 bases, and 12 bases stayed unmatched. The DNA of the CDR3 is TGTGCCAGCAGCTCCCCAGGAGAGGGACTAGCGGGGTCAGAGACCCAGTACTTC. This gives the protein CASSSPGEGLAGSETQYF.

This clonotype was seen many times. CDR3 DNA: TGTGCCATCAGGGATCAAGGGCCCCAGCATTTT. Its translation: CAIRDQGPQHF. The chain joins TRBV10-3 to TRBJ1-5; D is undetermined. The CDR3 length is 11 residues. Trimming cost V 6 bases and J 9 bases, with 9 bases left between them. CDR1 is ENHRY, CDR2 SYGVKD, per germline.

This clonotype has ten or more counts. The CDR3 sequence is CSARVPGQGYEQYF. CDR3 nucleotide sequence: TGCAGTGCTAGAGTCCCGGGACAGGGCTACGAGCAGTACTTC. This rearrangement joins TRBV20-1 to TRBJ2-7, with TRBD1 matching 9 bases. The CDR3 spans 14 residues. CDR1 and CDR2 from the germline V gene are DFQATT and SNEGSKA (reference sequence). V shed 1 base, J shed 3 bases, and the junction held 4 bases outside the gene matches.

This clonotype was observed a handful of times. This chain joins TRBV10-2 and TRBJ2-2; 9 bases match TRBD1. The CDR3 totals 16 residues. Trimming removed 7 bases from V and 3 bases from J; junction bases left unmatched: 9. Per the germline V gene, CDR1 is WSHSY and CDR2 is SAAADI. The CDR3 is CASTPRTGADTGELFF. The CDR3 DNA follows: TGCGCCAGCACCCCAAGGACAGGGGCGGACACCGGGGAGCTGTTTTTT.

This clonotype was counted between two and nine times. The gene calls are TRBV7-3 and TRBJ2-3, with TRBD2 matching over 16 bases. Germline lookup yields CDR1 SGHTA and CDR2 FQGTGA. The CDR3 runs to 17 residues. V shed 4 bases and J 3 bases; nucleotides not matched to a gene: 4. This CDR3 is CASSSGLAGGRTDTQYF. The CDR3 DNA sequence: TGTGCCAGCAGCTCGGGACTAGCGGGAGGGAGGACAGATACGCAGTATTTT.

This clonotype was counted ten times or more. This rearrangement joins TRBV5-1 to TRBJ1-4; 7 bases line up with TRBD1. After removal of 2 bases from V and 8 bases from J, the junction contained 9 bases not matched to a gene. The CDR3 has 15 residues. CDR1 and CDR2 from the germline V gene are SGHRS and YFSETQ. CDR3 sequence: CASSFQTGSGEKLFF. As DNA, the CDR3 is TGCGCCAGCAGCTTTCAGACAGGGTCAGGGGAAAAACTGTTTTTT.

This clonotype was observed a few times. The rearrangement uses TRBV19 and TRBJ2-1; 9 bases fit TRBD2. The CDR3 covers 15 residues. V gave up 3 bases and J gave up 6 bases; unmatched junction bases: 6. Germline lookup yields CDR1 LNHDA and CDR2 SQIVND (reference sequence). The CDR3, as DNA: TGTGCCAGTAGTATCCTAGCGGGAAGGGGCAATGAGCAGTTCTTC. Translating it yields CASSILAGRGNEQFF. The entire variable domain, with the rest obtained from reference TRBV19 and TRBJ2-1, is as follows: DGGITQSPKYLFRKEGQNVTLSCEQNLNHDAMYWYRQDPGQGLRLIYYSQIVNDFQKGDIAEGYSVSREKKESFPLTVTSAQKNPTAFYLCASSILAGRGNEQFFGPGTRLTVL.

This clonotype was observed at least ten times. This chain uses TRBV27 with TRBJ2-7, with TRBD1 as a possible D gene (7 bases). V lost 6 bases and J lost 0, with 15 bases in between. CDR1 is MNHEY and CDR2 is SMNVEV in the germline V gene (reference sequence). The CDR3 totals 15 residues. The CDR3 bases are TGTGCCAGCAGCAGCAGGGGGGCCATCTCCTACGAGCAGTACTTC. This translates into CASSSRGAISYEQYF.

This clonotype came up many times. The V call is TRBV11-3, the J call TRBJ2-1; TRBD2 matches 12 bases. The CDR3 consists of 19 residues. J gave up 2 bases and V 1 base, and 9 bases lay outside the gene matches. Germline V gives CDR1 SGHNT, CDR2 YENEEA. CDR3 coding DNA: TGTGCCAGCAGCTTAGGGGGGACTAGCGGGCCGCTAGCCTACAATGAGCAGTTCTTC. The encoded protein is CASSLGGTSGPLAYNEQFF.

This chain links TRBV11-2 with TRBJ1-5; possible D gene TRBD1, 5 bases. CDR3 length: 13 residues. Germline V lookup: CDR1 SGHAT, CDR2 FQNNGV. Trimming stripped 5 bases from V and 7 bases from J, with 12 bases between. The chain's CDR3 is CASSPGIHQPQHF. CDR3 DNA sequence: TGTGCCAGCAGCCCAGGGATTCACCAGCCCCAGCATTTT.

This clonotype has more than one count but fewer than ten. This chain links TRBV24-1 with TRBJ2-5, with 8 bases identical to TRBD2. CDR1 is KGHDR, CDR2 SFDVKD, per germline. There are 16 residues in the CDR3. Trimming took 2 bases from V and 1 from J; bases not matched to a gene: 5. The CDR3 here is CATSDSAGEIQETQYF. CDR3 nucleotide sequence: TGTGCCACCAGTGATTCAGCGGGAGAGATCCAAGAGACCCAGTACTTC.

This clonotype was counted ten times or more. The CDR3 region is CASRRDLGTPYNEQFF. In DNA form, the CDR3 reads TGTGCCAGCAGGCGGGACCTGGGGACCCCTTACAATGAGCAGTTCTTC. The rearrangement links TRBV6-1 to TRBJ2-1; the D gene is possibly TRBD2 (6 bases). Germline CDR1 is MNHNS and CDR2 is SASEGT. The CDR3 spans 16 residues. Deletions cut 6 bases from V and 4 bases from J, with 19 bases between.

This clonotype was counted ten times or more. The chain recombines TRBV5-1 with TRBJ1-4; 9 bases are shared with TRBD1. Germline V lookup: CDR1 SGHRS, CDR2 YFSETQ. V was clipped by 1 base and J by 3 bases; unmatched bases: 1. The CDR3 length is 15 residues. This CDR3 is CASSLWTGANEKLFF. The CDR3 DNA reads as TGCGCCAGCAGCTTGTGGACAGGGGCTAATGAAAAACTGTTTTTT.

The rearrangement uses TRBV2 and TRBJ2-7; D perhaps matches TRBD1 (6 bases). CDR1 and CDR2 from the germline V gene are SNHLY and FYNNEI. The CDR3 length is 13 residues. Trimming took off 4 bases at V and 9 bases at J, with 16 bases between the two ends. The CDR3 loop reads CASSGTDLRGQYF. CDR3 nucleotides: TGTGCCAGCAGTGGGACAGACCTACGAGGGCAGTACTTC.